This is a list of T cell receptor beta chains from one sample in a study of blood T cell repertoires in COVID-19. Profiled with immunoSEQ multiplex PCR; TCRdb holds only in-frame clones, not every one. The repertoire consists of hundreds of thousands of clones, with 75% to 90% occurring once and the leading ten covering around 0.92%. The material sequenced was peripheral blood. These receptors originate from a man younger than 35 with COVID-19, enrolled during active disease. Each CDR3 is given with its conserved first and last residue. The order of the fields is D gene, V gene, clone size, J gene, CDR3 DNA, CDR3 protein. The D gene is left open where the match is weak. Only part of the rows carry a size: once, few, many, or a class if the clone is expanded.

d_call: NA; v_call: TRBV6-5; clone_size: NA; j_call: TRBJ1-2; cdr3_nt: TGTGCCAGCAGTTACGGAGGGACGAACTATGGCTACACCTTC; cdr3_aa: CASSYGGTNYGYTF
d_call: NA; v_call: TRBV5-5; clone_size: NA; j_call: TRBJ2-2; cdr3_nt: TGTGCCAGCAGCTTGGTACGGGGGGAGCTGTTTTTT; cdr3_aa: CASSLVRGELFF
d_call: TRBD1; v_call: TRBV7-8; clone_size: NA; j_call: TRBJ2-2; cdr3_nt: TGTGCCAGCAGCTTAGCGGGGGACAGGGGTGGCTCCGGGGAGCTGTTTTTT; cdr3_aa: CASSLAGDRGGSGELFF
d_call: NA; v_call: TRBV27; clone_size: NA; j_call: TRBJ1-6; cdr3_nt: TGTGCCAGCAGTTTAACAGGAAGTAATTCACCCCTCCACTTT; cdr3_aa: CASSLTGSNSPLHF
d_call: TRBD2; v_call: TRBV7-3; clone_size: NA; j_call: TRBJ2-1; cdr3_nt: TGTGCCAGCAGCCTTAGCGGGAGGGACAATGAGCAGTTCTTC; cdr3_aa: CASSLSGRDNEQFF
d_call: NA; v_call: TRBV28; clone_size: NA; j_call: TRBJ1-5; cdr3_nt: TGTGCCAGCAGTTTGGGAGACAGGCTCAATCAGCCCCAGCATTTT; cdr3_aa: CASSLGDRLNQPQHF
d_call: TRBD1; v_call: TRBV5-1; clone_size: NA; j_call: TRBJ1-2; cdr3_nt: TGCGCCAGCAGCCCTAGACAGGGCCAGGGTGGCTACACCTTC; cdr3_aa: CASSPRQGQGGYTF
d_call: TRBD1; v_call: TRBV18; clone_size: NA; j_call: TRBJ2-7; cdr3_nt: TGTGCCAGCTCACCGGCCCGAGGACAGGTCAGCTCCTACGAGCAGTACTTC; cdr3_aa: CASSPARGQVSSYEQYF
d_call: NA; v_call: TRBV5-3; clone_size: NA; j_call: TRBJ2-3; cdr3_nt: TGTGCCAGAAGCGCTACCGATACGCAGTATTTT; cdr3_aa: CARSATDTQYF
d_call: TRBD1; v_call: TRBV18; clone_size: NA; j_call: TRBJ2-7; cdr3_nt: TGTGCCAGCTCATCCCGGGACAGGGGCATCTACGAGCAGTACTTC; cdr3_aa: CASSSRDRGIYEQYF
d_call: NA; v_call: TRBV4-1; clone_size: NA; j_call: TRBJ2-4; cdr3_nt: TGCGCCAGCAGCCCAGCGAGGGAAAGGGCCAAAAACATTCAGTACTTC; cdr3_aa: CASSPARERAKNIQYF
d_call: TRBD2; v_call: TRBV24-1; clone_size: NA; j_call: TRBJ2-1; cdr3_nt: TGTGCCACCAGTGATGGCGGGGGATACAATGAGCAGTTCTTC; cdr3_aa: CATSDGGGYNEQFF
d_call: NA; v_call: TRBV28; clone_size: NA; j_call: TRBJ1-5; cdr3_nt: TGTGCCAGCCAGACATCTACCTTCAATCAGCCCCAGCATTTT; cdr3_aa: CASQTSTFNQPQHF
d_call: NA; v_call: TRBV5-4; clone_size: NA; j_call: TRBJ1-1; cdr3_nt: TGTGCCAGCAGCCCAGGAGGACGAGGGACTGAAGCTTTCTTT; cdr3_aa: CASSPGGRGTEAFF
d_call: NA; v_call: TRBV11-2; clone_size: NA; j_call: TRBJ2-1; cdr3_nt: TGTGCCAGCAGCTTCACGGGAGACAATGAGCAGTTCTTC; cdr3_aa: CASSFTGDNEQFF
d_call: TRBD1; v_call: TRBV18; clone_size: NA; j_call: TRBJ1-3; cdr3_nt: TGTGCCAGCTCACCGGGACAGGGGACTGCTGGAAACACCATATATTTT; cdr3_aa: CASSPGQGTAGNTIYF
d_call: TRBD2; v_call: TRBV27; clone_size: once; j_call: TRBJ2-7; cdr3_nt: TGTGCCAGCAGTTTTGGGGGACGGGGGGGCTCCTACGAGCAGTACTTC; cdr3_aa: CASSFGGRGGSYEQYF
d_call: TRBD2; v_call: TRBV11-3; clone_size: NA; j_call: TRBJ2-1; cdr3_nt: TGTGCCAGCAGACAACCCTCCCCCGGGACTAGCGCGTACAATGAGCAGTTCTTC; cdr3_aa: CASRQPSPGTSAYNEQFF
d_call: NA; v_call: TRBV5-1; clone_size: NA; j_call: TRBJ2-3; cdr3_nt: TGCGCCAGCAGCTTGGTAGCAGTCGGCGGCACAGATACGCAGTATTTT; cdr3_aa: CASSLVAVGGTDTQYF
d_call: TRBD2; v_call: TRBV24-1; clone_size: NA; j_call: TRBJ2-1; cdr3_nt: TGTGCCACCAGTGATGGGGGACTAGCGGGAGTACACAATGAGCAGTTCTTC; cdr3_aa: CATSDGGLAGVHNEQFF
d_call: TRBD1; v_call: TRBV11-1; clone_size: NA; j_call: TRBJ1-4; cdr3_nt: TGTGCCAGCAGCTTATCAACGCCGGGACAGAGCGAAAAACTGTTTTTT; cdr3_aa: CASSLSTPGQSEKLFF
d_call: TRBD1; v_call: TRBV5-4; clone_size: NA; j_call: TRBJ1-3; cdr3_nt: TGTGCCAGCAGCTGGGGGGACAGCGGAAACACCATATATTTT; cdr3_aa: CASSWGDSGNTIYF
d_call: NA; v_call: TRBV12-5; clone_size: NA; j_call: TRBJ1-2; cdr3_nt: TGTGCTAGTGGCCTCTCGACAGCTTCCTATGGCTACACCTTC; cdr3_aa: CASGLSTASYGYTF
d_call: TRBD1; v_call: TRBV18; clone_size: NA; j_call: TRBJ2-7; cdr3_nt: TGTGCCAGCTCATCCGGGACAGGGAATTACGAGCAGTACTTC; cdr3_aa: CASSSGTGNYEQYF
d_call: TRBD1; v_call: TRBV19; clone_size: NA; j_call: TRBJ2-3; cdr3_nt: TGTGCCAGTAGTCCGGGACAGGGGTTGACAGATACGCAGTATTTT; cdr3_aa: CASSPGQGLTDTQYF
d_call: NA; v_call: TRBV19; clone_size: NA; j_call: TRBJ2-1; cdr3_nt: TGTGCCAGTAGTATTGGTTCGGGGGACTCCTACAATGAGCAGTTCTTC; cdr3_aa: CASSIGSGDSYNEQFF
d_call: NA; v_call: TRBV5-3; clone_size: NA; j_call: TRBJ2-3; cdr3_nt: TGTGCCAGAAGCTTTATCGCGGCGGATACCACAGATACGCAGTATTTT; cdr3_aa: CARSFIAADTTDTQYF
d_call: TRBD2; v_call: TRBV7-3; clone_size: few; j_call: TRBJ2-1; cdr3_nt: TGTGCCAGCAGCCCCGGGGGGGGAGAAATGGGTGTTGAGCAGTTCTTC; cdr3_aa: CASSPGGGEMGVEQFF
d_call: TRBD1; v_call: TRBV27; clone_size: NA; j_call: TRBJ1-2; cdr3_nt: TGTGCCAGCAGTTCTACAGGGGGAAACTATGGCTACACCTTC; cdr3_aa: CASSSTGGNYGYTF
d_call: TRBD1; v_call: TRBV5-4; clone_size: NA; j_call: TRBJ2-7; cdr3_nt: TGTGCCAGCAGCGGGGGACAGTCCAGCTCCTACGAGCAGTACTTC; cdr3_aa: CASSGGQSSSYEQYF
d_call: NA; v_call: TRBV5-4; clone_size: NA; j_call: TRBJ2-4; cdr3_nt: TGTGCCAGCAGCTTGGGGGTCGGCGGGATGAGTGAGTCAGTCATTCAGTACTTC; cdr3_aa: CASSLGVGGMSESVIQYF
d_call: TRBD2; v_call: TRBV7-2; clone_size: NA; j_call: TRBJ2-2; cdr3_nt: TGTGCCAGCAGCTTTTCCGGGACTAGCTCCGGGGAGCTGTTTTTT; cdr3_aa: CASSFSGTSSGELFF
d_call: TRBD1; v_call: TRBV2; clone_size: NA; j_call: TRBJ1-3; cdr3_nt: TGTGCCAGCAGTGAACGGACAGGGAAAAACACCATATATTTT; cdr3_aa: CASSERTGKNTIYF
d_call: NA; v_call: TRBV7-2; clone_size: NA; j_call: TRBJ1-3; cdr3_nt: TGTGCCAGCAGCTTATCCGGGACTTCTGGAAACACCATATATTTT; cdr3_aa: CASSLSGTSGNTIYF
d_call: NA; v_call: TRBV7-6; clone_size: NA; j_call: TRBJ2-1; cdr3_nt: TGTGCCAGCAGCTCTTTACTATCCAATGAGCAGTTCTTC; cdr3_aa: CASSSLLSNEQFF
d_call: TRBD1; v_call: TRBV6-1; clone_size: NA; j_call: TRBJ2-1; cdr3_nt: TGTGCCAGCAGTGGACCGGGACAGAATATTTACAATGAGCAGTTCTTC; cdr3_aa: CASSGPGQNIYNEQFF
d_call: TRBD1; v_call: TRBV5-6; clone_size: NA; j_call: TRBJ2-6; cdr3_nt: TGTGCCAGCAGCTTTTGGGGGACAGGGGAGTATGGGGCCAACGTCCTGACTTTC; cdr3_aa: CASSFWGTGEYGANVLTF
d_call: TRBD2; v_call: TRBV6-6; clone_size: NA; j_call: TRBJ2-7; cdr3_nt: TGTGCCAGCAGTCCTGGGACTAGCGGGAGCGACGAGCAGTACTTC; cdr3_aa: CASSPGTSGSDEQYF
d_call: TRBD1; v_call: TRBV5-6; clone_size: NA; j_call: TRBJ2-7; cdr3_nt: TGTGCCAGCAGCTTGGCCTACAGGGGGCCGGCCTACGAGCAGTACTTC; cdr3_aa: CASSLAYRGPAYEQYF
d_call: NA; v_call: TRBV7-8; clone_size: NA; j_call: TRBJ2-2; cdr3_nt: TGTGCCAGCAGCTTAGGCAACAGGGCGGCGGGTGAGCTGTTTTTT; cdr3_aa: CASSLGNRAAGELFF
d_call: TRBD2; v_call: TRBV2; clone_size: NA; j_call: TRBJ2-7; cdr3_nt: TGTGCCAGCAGGGGACTAGCGGGGTCCTACGAGCAGTACTTC; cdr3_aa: CASRGLAGSYEQYF
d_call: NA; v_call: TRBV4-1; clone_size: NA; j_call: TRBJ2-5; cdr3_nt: TGCGCCAGCAGCCCGCGACGGCCGGGGACCCAGTACTTC; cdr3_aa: CASSPRRPGTQYF
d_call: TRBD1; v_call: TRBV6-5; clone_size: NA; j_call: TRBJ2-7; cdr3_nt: TGTGCCAGCAGTAGGGTTAACAGGGGCGGATACGAGCAGTACTTC; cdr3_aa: CASSRVNRGGYEQYF
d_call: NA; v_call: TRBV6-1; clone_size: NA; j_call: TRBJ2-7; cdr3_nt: TGTGCCAGCAGTGAAGCCTCCACAGGGTTCCGAACAAAAATTTCCTACGAGCAGTACTTC; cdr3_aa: CASSEASTGFRTKISYEQYF
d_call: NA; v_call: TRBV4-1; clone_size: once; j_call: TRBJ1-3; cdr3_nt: TGCGCCAGCAGCCAAGATAGAACTGGTGGAAACACCATATATTTT; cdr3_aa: CASSQDRTGGNTIYF
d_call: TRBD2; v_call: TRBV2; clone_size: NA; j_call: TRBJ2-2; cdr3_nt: TGTGCCAGCAGTTACCCTAGCGGGGGCCCGAACACCGGGGAGCTGTTTTTT; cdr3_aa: CASSYPSGGPNTGELFF
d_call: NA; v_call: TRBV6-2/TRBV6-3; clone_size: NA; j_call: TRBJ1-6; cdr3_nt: TGTGCCAGCAGTTACTGGGCGGACAACTATAATTCACCCCTCCACTTT; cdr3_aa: CASSYWADNYNSPLHF
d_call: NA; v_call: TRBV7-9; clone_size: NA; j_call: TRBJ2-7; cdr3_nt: TGTGCCAGCAGCTTAGCGTCTAGAGGCTACGAGCAGTACTTC; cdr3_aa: CASSLASRGYEQYF
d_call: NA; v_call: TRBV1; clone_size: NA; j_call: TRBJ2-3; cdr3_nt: TGCACCAGCAGCTCCGGGACTAGCGGGGGAAAGAGCACAGATACGCAGTATTTT; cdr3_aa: CTSSSGTSGGKSTDTQYF
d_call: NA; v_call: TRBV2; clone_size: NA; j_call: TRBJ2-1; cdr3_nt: TGTGCCAGCAGTGTAAGGGGCTCCTACAATGAGCAGTTCTTC; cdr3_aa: CASSVRGSYNEQFF
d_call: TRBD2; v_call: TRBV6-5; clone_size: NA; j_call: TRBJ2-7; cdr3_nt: TGTGCCAGCAGTTACCAGGGAGGGCTATACTACGAGCAGTACTTC; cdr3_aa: CASSYQGGLYYEQYF